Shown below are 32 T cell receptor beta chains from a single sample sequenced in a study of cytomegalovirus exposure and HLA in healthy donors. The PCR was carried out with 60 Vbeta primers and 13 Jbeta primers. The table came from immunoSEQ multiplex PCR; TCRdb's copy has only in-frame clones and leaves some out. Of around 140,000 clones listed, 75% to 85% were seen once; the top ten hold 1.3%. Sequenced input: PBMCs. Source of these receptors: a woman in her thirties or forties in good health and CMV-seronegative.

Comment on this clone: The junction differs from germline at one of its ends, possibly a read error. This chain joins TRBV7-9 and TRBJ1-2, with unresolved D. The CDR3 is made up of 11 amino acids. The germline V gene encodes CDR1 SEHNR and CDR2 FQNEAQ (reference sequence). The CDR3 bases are TGTGCCAGCAGCTTAGATCGCGGCCATCACTTC. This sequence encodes CASSLDRGHHF.

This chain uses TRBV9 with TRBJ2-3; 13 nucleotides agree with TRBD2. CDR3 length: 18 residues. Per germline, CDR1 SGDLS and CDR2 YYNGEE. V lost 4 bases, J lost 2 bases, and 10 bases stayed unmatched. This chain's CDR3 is CASSTQGLAGLNTDTQYF. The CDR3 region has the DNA TGTGCCAGCAGCACCCAGGGACTAGCGGGGTTAAACACAGATACGCAGTATTTT.

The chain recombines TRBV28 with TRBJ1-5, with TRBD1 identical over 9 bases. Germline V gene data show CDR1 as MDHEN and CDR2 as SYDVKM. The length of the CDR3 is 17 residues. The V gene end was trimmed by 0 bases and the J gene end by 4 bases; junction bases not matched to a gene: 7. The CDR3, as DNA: TGTGCCAGCAGTTTATGGGCCTCCGGGACAGGGAATCAGCCCCAGCATTTT. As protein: CASSLWASGTGNQPQHF.

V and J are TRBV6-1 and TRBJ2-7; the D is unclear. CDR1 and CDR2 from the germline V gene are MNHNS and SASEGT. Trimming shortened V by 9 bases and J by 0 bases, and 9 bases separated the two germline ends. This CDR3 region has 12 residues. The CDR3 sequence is CASRGNSYEQYF. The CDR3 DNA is TGTGCCAGTCGAGGCAACTCCTACGAGCAGTACTTC.

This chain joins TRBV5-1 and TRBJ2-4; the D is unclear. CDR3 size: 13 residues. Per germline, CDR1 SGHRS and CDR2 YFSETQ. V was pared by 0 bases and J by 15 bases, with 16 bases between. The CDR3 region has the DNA TGCGCCAGCAGCTTGGGTGTCTCTGAGGTGGTGTACTTC. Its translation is CASSLGVSEVVYF.

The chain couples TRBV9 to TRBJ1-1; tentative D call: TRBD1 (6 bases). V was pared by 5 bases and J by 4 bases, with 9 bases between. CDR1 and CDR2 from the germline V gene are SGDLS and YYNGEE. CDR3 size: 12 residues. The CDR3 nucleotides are TGTGCCAGCAGGGGGGCTAGCACTGAAGCTTTCTTT. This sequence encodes CASRGASTEAFF.

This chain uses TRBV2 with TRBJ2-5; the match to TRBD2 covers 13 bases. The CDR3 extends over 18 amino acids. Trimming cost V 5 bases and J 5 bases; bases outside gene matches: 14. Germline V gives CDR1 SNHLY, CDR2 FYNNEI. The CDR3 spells CASSKTGTSGDLGETQYF. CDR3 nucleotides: TGTGCCAGCAGTAAGACCGGGACTAGCGGGGACCTAGGGGAGACCCAGTACTTC.

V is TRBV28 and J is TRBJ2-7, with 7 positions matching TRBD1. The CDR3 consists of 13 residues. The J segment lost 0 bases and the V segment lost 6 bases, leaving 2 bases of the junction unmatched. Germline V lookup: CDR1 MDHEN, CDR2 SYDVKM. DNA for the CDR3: TGTGCCAGCAGGGACAGGTTCTCCTACGAGCAGTACTTC. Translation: CASRDRFSYEQYF.

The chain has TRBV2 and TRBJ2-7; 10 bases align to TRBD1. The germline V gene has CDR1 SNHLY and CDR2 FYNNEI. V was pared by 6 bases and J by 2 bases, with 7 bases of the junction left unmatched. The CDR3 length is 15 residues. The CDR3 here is CASRVGTGVTYEQYF. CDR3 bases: TGTGCCAGCAGGGTCGGGACAGGGGTTACCTACGAGCAGTACTTC.

In DNA, the CDR3 is TGTGCCAGCAGTACGACAGGTTCTAGCAATCAGCCCCAGCATTTT. This encodes CASSTTGSSNQPQHF. The rearrangement uses TRBV28 and TRBJ1-5; the D gene is possibly TRBD1 (6 bases). The germline V and J ends were trimmed by 5 bases and 0 bases, with 11 bases remaining between them. The CDR3 covers 15 residues. Germline V gene lookup returns CDR1 MDHEN and CDR2 SYDVKM.

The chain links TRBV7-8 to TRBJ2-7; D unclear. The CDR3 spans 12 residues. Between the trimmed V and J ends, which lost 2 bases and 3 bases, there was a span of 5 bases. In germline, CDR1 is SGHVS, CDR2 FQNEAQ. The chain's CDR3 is CASSLTIYEQYF. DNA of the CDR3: TGTGCCAGCAGCTTAACAATCTACGAGCAGTACTTC.

This CDR3 is CASSFGSAGGGNTIYF. The CDR3 bases are TGTGCCAGCAGTTTTGGCAGTGCTGGGGGGGGAAACACCATATATTTT. The V gene is TRBV28, the J gene TRBJ1-3, with D maybe TRBD1 (5 bases). Germline CDR1 MDHEN, CDR2 SYDVKM. The CDR3 consists of 16 residues. Trimming removed 3 bases at V and 4 bases at J, with 16 bases between.

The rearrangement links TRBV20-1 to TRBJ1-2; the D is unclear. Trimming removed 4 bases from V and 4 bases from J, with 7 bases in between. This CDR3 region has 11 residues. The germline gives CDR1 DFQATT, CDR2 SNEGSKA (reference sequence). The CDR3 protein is CSAIEGYGYTF. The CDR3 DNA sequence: TGCAGTGCTATCGAGGGCTATGGCTACACCTTC.

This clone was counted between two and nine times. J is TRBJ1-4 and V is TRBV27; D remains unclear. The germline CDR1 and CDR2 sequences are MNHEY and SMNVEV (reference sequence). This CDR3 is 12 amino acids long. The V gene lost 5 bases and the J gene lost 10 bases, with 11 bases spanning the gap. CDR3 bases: TGTGCCAGCAGTAGGACCGGAGGAAAACTGTTTTTT. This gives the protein CASSRTGGKLFF.

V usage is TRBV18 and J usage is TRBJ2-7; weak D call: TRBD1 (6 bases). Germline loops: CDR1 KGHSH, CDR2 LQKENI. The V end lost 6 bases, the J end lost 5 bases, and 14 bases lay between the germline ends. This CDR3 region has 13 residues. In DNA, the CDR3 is TGTGCCAGCTCTTCCGGACAGTCCGACGAGCAGTACTTC. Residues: CASSSGQSDEQYF.

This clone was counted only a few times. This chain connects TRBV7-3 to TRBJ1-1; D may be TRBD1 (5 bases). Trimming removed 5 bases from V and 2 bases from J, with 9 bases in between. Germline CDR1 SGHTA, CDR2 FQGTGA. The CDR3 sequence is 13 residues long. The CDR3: CASSEGVNTEAFF. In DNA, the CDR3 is TGTGCCAGCAGCGAAGGGGTTAACACTGAAGCTTTCTTT.

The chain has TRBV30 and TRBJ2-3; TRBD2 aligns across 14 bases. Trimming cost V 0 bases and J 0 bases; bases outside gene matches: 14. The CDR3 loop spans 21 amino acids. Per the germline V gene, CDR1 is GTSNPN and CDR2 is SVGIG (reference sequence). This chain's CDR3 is CAWSVTKLGLAGGRSTDTQYF. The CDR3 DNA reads TGTGCCTGGAGTGTCACTAAACTTGGACTAGCGGGGGGTCGTAGCACAGATACGCAGTATTTT.

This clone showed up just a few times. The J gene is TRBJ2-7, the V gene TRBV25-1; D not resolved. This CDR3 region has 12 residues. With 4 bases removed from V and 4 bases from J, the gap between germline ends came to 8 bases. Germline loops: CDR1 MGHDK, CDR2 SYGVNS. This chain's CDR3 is CASSGRGYEQYF. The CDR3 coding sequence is TGTGCCAGCAGTGGCAGAGGTTACGAGCAGTACTTC.

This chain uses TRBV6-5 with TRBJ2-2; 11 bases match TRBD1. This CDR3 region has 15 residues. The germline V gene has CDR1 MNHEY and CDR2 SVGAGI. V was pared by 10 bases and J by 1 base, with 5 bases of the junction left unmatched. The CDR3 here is CATTGQGENTGELFF. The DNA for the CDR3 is TGTGCCACCACGGGACAGGGGGAGAACACCGGGGAGCTGTTTTTT.

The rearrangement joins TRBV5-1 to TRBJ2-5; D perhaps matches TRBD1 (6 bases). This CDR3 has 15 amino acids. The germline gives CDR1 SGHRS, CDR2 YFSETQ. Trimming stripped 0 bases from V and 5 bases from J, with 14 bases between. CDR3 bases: TGCGCCAGCAGCTTGGCCATGGGGCAGGGGGAGACCCAGTACTTC. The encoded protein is CASSLAMGQGETQYF.

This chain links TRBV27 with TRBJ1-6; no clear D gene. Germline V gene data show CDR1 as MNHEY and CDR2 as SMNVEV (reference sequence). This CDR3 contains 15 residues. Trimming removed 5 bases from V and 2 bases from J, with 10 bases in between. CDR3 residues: CASSGGNPYNSPLHF. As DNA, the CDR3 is TGTGCCAGCAGTGGAGGGAATCCCTATAATTCACCCCTCCACTTT.

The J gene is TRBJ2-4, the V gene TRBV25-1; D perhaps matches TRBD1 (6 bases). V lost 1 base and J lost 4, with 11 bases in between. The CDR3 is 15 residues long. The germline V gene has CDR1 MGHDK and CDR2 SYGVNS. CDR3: CASSELGAGKNIQYF. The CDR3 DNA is TGTGCCAGCAGTGAATTGGGGGCAGGGAAAAACATTCAGTACTTC.

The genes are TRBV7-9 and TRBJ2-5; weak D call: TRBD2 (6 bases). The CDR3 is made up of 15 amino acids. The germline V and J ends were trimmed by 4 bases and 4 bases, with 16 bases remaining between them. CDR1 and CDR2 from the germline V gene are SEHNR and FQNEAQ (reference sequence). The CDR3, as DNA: TGTGCCAGCAGCTCCTCGGAGGGTGCAGGAGAGACCCAGTACTTC. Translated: CASSSSEGAGETQYF.

CDR3: CASSLLRSQETQYF. CDR3 bases: TGTGCCAGCAGTTTATTGAGGTCCCAAGAGACCCAGTACTTC. The rearrangement links TRBV28 to TRBJ2-5; D ambiguous. V was cut by 1 base and J by 1 base, with 7 bases left in between. Looked up from germline, CDR1 is MDHEN and CDR2 is SYDVKM. The CDR3 spans 14 residues.

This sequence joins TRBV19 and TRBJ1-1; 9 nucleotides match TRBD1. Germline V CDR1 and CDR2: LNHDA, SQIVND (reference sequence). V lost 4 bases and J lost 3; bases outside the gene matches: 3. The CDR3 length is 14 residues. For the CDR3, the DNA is TGTGCCAGTAGTAGGGACAGGGATGACACTGAAGCTTTCTTT. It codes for CASSRDRDDTEAFF.

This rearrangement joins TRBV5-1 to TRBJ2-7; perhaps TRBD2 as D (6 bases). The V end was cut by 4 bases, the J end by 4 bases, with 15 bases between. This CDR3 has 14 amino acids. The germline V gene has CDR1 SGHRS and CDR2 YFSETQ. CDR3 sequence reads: CASSGGGKQYEQYF. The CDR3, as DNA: TGCGCCAGCAGCGGTGGAGGGAAACAGTACGAGCAGTACTTC. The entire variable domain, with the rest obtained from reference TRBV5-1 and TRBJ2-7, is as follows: KAGVTQTPRYLIKTRGQQVTLSCSPISGHRSVSWYQQTPGQGLQFLFEYFSETQRNKGNFPGRFSGRQFSNSRSEMNVSTLELGDSALYLCASSGGGKQYEQYFGPGTRLTVT.

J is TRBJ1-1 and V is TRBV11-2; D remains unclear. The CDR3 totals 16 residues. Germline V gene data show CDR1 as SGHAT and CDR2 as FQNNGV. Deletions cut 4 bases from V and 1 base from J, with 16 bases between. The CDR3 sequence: CASSSRPGEGNTEAFF. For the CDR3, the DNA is TGTGCCAGCAGCTCTCGACCAGGCGAAGGGAACACTGAAGCTTTCTTT.

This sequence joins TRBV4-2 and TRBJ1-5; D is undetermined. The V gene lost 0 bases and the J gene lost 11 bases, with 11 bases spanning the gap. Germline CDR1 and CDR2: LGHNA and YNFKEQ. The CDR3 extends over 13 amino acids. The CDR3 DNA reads TGTGCCAGCAGCCAAGAGTTTGAGGGATCCCAGCATTTT. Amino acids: CASSQEFEGSQHF.

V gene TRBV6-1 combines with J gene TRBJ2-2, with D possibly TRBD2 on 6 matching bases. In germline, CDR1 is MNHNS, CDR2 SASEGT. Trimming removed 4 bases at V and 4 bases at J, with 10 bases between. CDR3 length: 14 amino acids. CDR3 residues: CASSVKEGTGELFF. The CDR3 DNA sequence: TGTGCCAGCAGTGTAAAGGAGGGCACCGGGGAGCTGTTTTTT.

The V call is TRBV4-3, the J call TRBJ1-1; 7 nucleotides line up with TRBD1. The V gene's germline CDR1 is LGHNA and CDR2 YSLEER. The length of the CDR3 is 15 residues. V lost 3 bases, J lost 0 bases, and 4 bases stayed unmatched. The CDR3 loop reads CASSQEDRMNTEAFF. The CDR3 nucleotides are TGCGCCAGCAGCCAGGAGGACAGGATGAACACTGAAGCTTTCTTT.

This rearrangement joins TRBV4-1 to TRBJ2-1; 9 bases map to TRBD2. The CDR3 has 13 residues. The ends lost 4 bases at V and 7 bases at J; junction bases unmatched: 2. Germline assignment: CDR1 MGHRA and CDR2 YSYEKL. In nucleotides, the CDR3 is TGCGCCAGCAGCCGCGGGGGGGTTAATGAGCAGTTCTTC. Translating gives CASSRGGVNEQFF.

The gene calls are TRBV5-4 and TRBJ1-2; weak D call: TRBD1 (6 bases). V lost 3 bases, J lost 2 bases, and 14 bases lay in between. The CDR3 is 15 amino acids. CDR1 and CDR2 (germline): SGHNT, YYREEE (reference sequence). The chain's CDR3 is CASSSRTALNYGYTF. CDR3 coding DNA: TGTGCCAGCAGCTCCCGGACAGCCCTCAACTATGGCTACACCTTC.